This T cell receptor beta chain was captured by sequencing in a study of cytomegalovirus exposure and HLA in healthy donors. Study-wide points: As was reported, the classifier diagnosed cytomegalovirus status with high specificity and sensitivity. Per a later analysis, 18,000 or so TCR beta sequences showed association with HLA alleles at 0.05 false discovery rate.

For this clone: What it binds is unknown.

The PCR used 60 Vbeta and 13 Jbeta primers. TCRdb keeps only in-frame clones here, not all; method: immunoSEQ multiplex PCR. The sample yields under 250,000 clones, almost 80% seen once. The CDR3 runs to 15 residues. V gave up 1 base and J gave up 7 bases, with 15 bases separating them. Germline V gene data show CDR1 as SGHKS and CDR2 as YYEKEE (reference sequence). Sequenced material: PBMCs. This sequence was found in a male donor in good health and CMV-seronegative. This sequence joins TRBV5-5 and TRBJ2-1; D remains unclear. The CDR3 sequence: CASSLYTIIGNEQFF. The CDR3 DNA reads as TGTGCCAGCAGCTTGTACACTATAATTGGGAATGAGCAGTTCTTC.